This T cell receptor beta chain was found in a study of T cells in Graves' hyperthyroidism and ophthalmopathy. The blood sample was taken at first hyperthyroidism diagnosis, before any ophthalmopathy symptoms. The CDR3 regions of TCR beta were amplified from RNA transcripts. First-round RT-PCR of the TCR CDR3 relied on the HTBI primer set. TCRdb re-analysed the multiplex PCR reads in MiXCR, keeping a single row per CDR3 protein. The repertoire includes some 600,000 distinct CDR3 sequences, approximately 14% of them detected once, and more than 4.5% sits in the top ten. There are many counts of this clonotype. Germline V lookup: CDR1 SGHVS, CDR2 FQNEAQ. J gave up 0 bases and V 1 base, and 4 bases lay outside the gene matches. This CDR3 contains 18 residues.

The receptor was isolated from a woman aged 25 to 39 with Graves' hyperthyroidism that later progressed to Graves' ophthalmopathy. The chain is built from TRBV7-8 and TRBJ2-3; the match to TRBD2 covers 13 bases. The sample consisted of blood. Written as DNA, the CDR3 is TGTGCCAGCAGCTTAGGGGGGACTAGCGGGACTAGCACAGATACGCAGTATTTT. Translating gives CASSLGGTSGTSTDTQYF.